These 32 T cell receptor beta chains came from one sample sequenced in a study of blood T cell repertoires in COVID-19. TCRdb's table, derived via immunoSEQ multiplex PCR, lists solely in-frame clones and lacks some. The sample shows roughly 160,000 clones, roughly 91% of them seen only once. Sequencing used peripheral blood. These TCRs come from a man younger than 30 with acute or convalescent COVID-19.

V and J are TRBV4-2 and TRBJ2-7; 9 bases fit TRBD1. V lost 0 bases and J lost 3; bases outside the gene matches: 3. CDR3 length: 15 amino acids. CDR1 is LGHNA, CDR2 YNFKEQ, per germline. The CDR3 protein is CASSQDMGQGYEQYF. The CDR3 nucleotides are TGTGCCAGCAGCCAAGATATGGGACAGGGCTACGAGCAGTACTTC.

This sequence joins TRBV11-2 and TRBJ2-4, with 8 positions matching TRBD1. The germline V gene encodes CDR1 SGHAT and CDR2 FQNNGV. V gave up 2 bases and J gave up 12 bases; unmatched junction bases: 9. The CDR3 extends over 14 amino acids. The CDR3 sequence: CASSLPRTGKSQYF. DNA for the CDR3: TGTGCCAGCAGCTTACCCCGGACAGGGAAGAGTCAGTACTTC.

The rearrangement links TRBV2 to TRBJ1-2; D is perhaps TRBD1 (6 bases). Trimming left V 6 bases short and J 4 bases short, with 12 bases between. The CDR3 totals 13 residues. In germline, CDR1 is SNHLY, CDR2 FYNNEI. The DNA for the CDR3 is TGTGCCAGCAGAAGGCTGGACAGCTATGGCTACACCTTC. Protein product: CASRRLDSYGYTF.

The chain links TRBV9 to TRBJ1-6; tentatively, D is TRBD1 (5 bases). Trimming shortened V by 4 bases and J by 0 bases, and 14 bases separated the two germline ends. The CDR3 is 17 residues long. CDR1 is SGDLS and CDR2 is YYNGEE in the germline V gene. The CDR3 sequence is CASSQYGTHSYNSPLHF. The CDR3 DNA reads TGTGCCAGCAGCCAATACGGGACTCACTCCTATAATTCACCCCTCCACTTT.

This clone has only a few counts. Other DNA sequences in this specimen translate into the identical CDR3. This chain uses TRBV18 with TRBJ2-2; weak D call: TRBD1 (5 bases). The CDR3 contains 15 residues. CDR1 and CDR2 from the germline V gene are KGHSH and LQKENI. Trimming shortened V by 1 base and J by 5 bases, and 11 bases separated the two germline ends. The CDR3 loop is CASSPQRGGTGELFF. The DNA of the CDR3 is TGTGCCAGCTCACCACAAAGGGGTGGAACCGGGGAGCTGTTTTTT.

This chain links TRBV5-1 with TRBJ2-5, with 8 bases aligning to TRBD1. V gave up 4 bases and J gave up 9 bases; unmatched junction bases: 14. The CDR3 runs 15 residues. CDR1 and CDR2 (germline): SGHRS, YFSETQ. The CDR3 spells CASSRAGGDGMPQYF. CDR3 nucleotide sequence: TGCGCCAGCAGCCGAGCAGGGGGCGATGGTATGCCCCAGTACTTC.

This clone showed up just a few times. The chain combines TRBV6-5 with TRBJ2-7, with 9 bases identical to TRBD2. The V gene's germline CDR1 is MNHEY and CDR2 SVGAGI. V was pared by 7 bases and J by 3 bases, with 7 bases of the junction left unmatched. CDR3 length: 14 amino acids. CDR3 region: CASNRASGIYEQYF. For the CDR3, the DNA is TGTGCCAGCAATCGGGCTAGCGGGATCTACGAGCAGTACTTC.

This chain joins TRBV6-5 and TRBJ2-3, with D hard to call. Germline CDR1 MNHEY, CDR2 SVGAGI. This CDR3 has 11 amino acids. Deletions cut 6 bases from V and 7 bases from J, with 8 bases between. CDR3 residues: CASRLQYTQYF. CDR3 in DNA: TGTGCCAGCAGGCTACAGTATACGCAGTATTTT.

This clone occurred a few times. The V and J genes are TRBV4-2 and TRBJ1-5; 9 nucleotides agree with TRBD1. The CDR3 length is 17 residues. The V and J ends lost 1 base and 7 bases, in that order; junction bases with no gene match: 11. CDR1 is LGHNA and CDR2 is YNFKEQ in the germline V gene. The chain's CDR3 is CASSQAGTGIAAQPQHF. The CDR3 bases are TGTGCCAGCAGCCAAGCCGGGACAGGGATAGCGGCCCAGCCCCAGCATTTT.

This chain links TRBV27 with TRBJ2-2, with TRBD1 matching over 7 bases. This CDR3 is built from 17 residues. Unmatched junction bases numbered 14, after V lost 5 bases and J lost 5 bases. The germline CDR1 and CDR2 sequences are MNHEY and SMNVEV (reference sequence). The CDR3 here is CASSQSTGVLHTGELFF. CDR3 bases: TGTGCCAGCAGTCAATCAACAGGGGTCCTACATACCGGGGAGCTGTTTTTT.

This chain connects TRBV6-5 to TRBJ1-5; 7 bases map to TRBD1. With V trimmed by 8 bases and J by 4 bases, 11 bases remained unmatched. This CDR3 contains 15 residues. Germline-derived CDR1 and CDR2 are MNHEY and SVGAGI. The CDR3 loop is CASSRQTGPNQPQHF. The CDR3, as DNA: TGTGCCAGCTCTCGCCAGACAGGGCCTAATCAGCCCCAGCATTTT.

The chain joins TRBV19 to TRBJ1-2; 8 bases map to TRBD1. The V gene's germline CDR1 is LNHDA and CDR2 SQIVND (reference sequence). J gave up 8 bases and V 1 base, and 12 bases lay outside the gene matches. This CDR3 is 16 amino acids long. The CDR3 region has the DNA TGTGCCAGTAGTATAGTCGGACAGGGAAGCTATGCCGGCTACACCTTC. Protein: CASSIVGQGSYAGYTF.

The chain has TRBV30 and TRBJ1-2; TRBD1 might be the D (6 bases). V was clipped by 1 base and J by 5 bases, with 8 bases between them. This CDR3 region has 12 residues. Germline CDR1 reads GTSNPN; CDR2 reads SVGIG (reference sequence). Here the CDR3 DNA reads TGTGCCTGGAGTGGGACAGTTTATGGCTACACCTTC. Translated: CAWSGTVYGYTF.

V usage is TRBV29-1 and J usage is TRBJ1-2; weak D call: TRBD1 (5 bases). From germline, CDR1 is SQVTM and CDR2 ANQGSEA. The V gene lost 7 bases and the J gene lost 7 bases, with 13 bases spanning the gap. The CDR3 totals 11 residues. CDR3 nucleotide sequence: TGCAGCGCTGGAGACAGCGGTGGCTACACCTTC. Translated: CSAGDSGGYTF.

This clone was seen only a few times. This chain uses TRBV3-1 (or the pseudogene TRBV3-2) with TRBJ1-6, with TRBD1 identical over 8 bases. The CDR3 loop spans 16 amino acids. V gave up 4 bases and J gave up 3 bases; unmatched junction bases: 5. Germline values: CDR1 LGHDT, CDR2 YNNKEL (reference sequence). DNA for the CDR3: TGTGCCAGCAGCCTCGGGACAGGCCTCTATAATTCACCCCTCCACTTT. This sequence encodes CASSLGTGLYNSPLHF.

V is TRBV24-1 and J is TRBJ1-5; no clear D. CDR1 KGHDR and CDR2 SFDVKD come from the germline V gene. Trimming took off 2 bases at V and 6 bases at J, with 13 bases between the two ends. The CDR3 sequence is 15 residues long. CDR3 protein: CATSDSGNGVQPQHF. CDR3 DNA sequence: TGTGCCACCAGTGATTCGGGGAACGGGGTTCAGCCCCAGCATTTT.

This chain connects TRBV5-1 to TRBJ1-2; D possibly corresponds to TRBD1 (6 bases). CDR1 and CDR2 (germline): SGHRS, YFSETQ. The CDR3 is 16 residues long. V was clipped by 3 bases and J by 6 bases, with 21 bases between them. CDR3: CASSSLGQPTWHGYTF. CDR3 bases: TGCGCCAGCAGCTCTTTAGGACAGCCAACCTGGCATGGCTACACCTTC.

The chain is built from TRBV9 and TRBJ1-2; 10 bases match TRBD1. Germline loops: CDR1 SGDLS, CDR2 YYNGEE. With V trimmed by 4 bases and J by 12 bases, 9 bases remained unmatched. The CDR3 extends over 13 amino acids. This chain's CDR3 is CASSSDRGLPNTF. The CDR3 DNA reads as TGTGCCAGCAGCTCCGACAGGGGGCTCCCTAACACCTTC.

The V call is TRBV27, the J call TRBJ2-5, with TRBD1 matching over 10 bases. The V segment lost 5 bases and the J segment 5 bases; nucleotides outside the gene matches: 5. The CDR3 runs 14 residues. Germline values: CDR1 MNHEY, CDR2 SMNVEV (reference sequence). The CDR3 DNA follows: TGTGCCAGCAGTCGACAGGGGGCGCGGGAGACCCAGTACTTC. Translating gives CASSRQGARETQYF.

The V and J genes are TRBV6-5 and TRBJ2-7, with 9 bases matching TRBD1. This CDR3 has 15 amino acids. Germline V gene lookup returns CDR1 MNHEY and CDR2 SVGAGI. Germline trimming cut 4 bases from V and 2 bases from J; bases unmatched to any gene: 6. CDR3 residues: CASSSGQGRPYEQYF. The CDR3 nucleotides read TGTGCCAGCAGTTCGGGACAGGGTCGTCCCTACGAGCAGTACTTC.

The gene calls are TRBV28 and TRBJ2-7, with a possible D match to TRBD2 (5 bases). V was clipped by 4 bases and J by 3 bases, with 19 bases between them. Germline V gene sequence: CDR1 MDHEN, CDR2 SYDVKM. The CDR3 totals 16 residues. CDR3 sequence (DNA): TGTGCCAGCAGTTCCCGTAGAGGGAGTGGCTTCTACGAGCAGTACTTC. Translated: CASSSRRGSGFYEQYF. Complete variable domain (other parts from reference TRBV28 and TRBJ2-7): DVKVTQSSRYLVKRTGEKVFLECVQDMDHENMFWYRQDPGLGLRLIYFSYDVKMKEKGDIPEGYSVSREKKERFSLILESASTNQTSMYLCASSSRRGSGFYEQYFGPGTRLTVT.

The chain employs TRBV5-4 and TRBJ2-1; tentative D call: TRBD2 (6 bases). The V and J ends lost 4 bases and 8 bases respectively, with 13 bases between them. CDR1 is SGHNT and CDR2 is YYREEE in the germline V gene (reference sequence). The CDR3 spans 13 residues. For the CDR3, the DNA is TGTGCCAGCAGCGCCGGGACGGGAGATGAGCAGTTCTTC. Amino acid sequence: CASSAGTGDEQFF.

V usage is TRBV6-1 and J usage is TRBJ1-6, with D hard to call. Germline CDR1 is MNHNS and CDR2 is SASEGT. The V end lost 2 bases, the J end lost 6 bases, and 11 bases lay between the germline ends. The CDR3 has 15 amino acids. The chain's CDR3 is CASSEKRGINSPLHF. CDR3 DNA sequence: TGTGCCAGCAGTGAAAAGCGGGGAATTAATTCACCCCTCCACTTT.

J is TRBJ2-5 and V is TRBV5-4; 9 bases match TRBD1. The CDR3 spans 16 residues. Per germline, CDR1 SGHNT and CDR2 YYREEE (reference sequence). The V and J ends lost 4 bases and 4 bases, in that order; junction bases with no gene match: 11. The CDR3 is CASSPNRGLSLETQYF. CDR3 bases: TGTGCCAGCAGCCCCAACAGGGGGCTGTCGCTAGAGACCCAGTACTTC. Full variable domain (rest looked up from reference TRBV5-4 and TRBJ2-5): ETGVTQSPTHLIKTRGQQVTLRCSSQSGHNTVSWYQQALGQGPQFIFQYYREEENGRGNFPPRFSGLQFPNYSSELNVNALELDDSALYLCASSPNRGLSLETQYFGPGTRLLVL.

This rearrangement joins TRBV5-6 to TRBJ2-1; 8 positions agree with TRBD2. Germline CDR1 reads SGHDT; CDR2 reads YYEEEE. J was trimmed by 9 bases and V by 5 bases; bases with no gene match: 7. The CDR3 sequence is 13 residues long. For the CDR3, the DNA is TGTGCCAGCAGTCTGACTAGCGTGGGTGAGCAGTTCTTC. Residues: CASSLTSVGEQFF.

The chain joins TRBV5-1 to TRBJ2-4, with TRBD2 identical over 7 bases. The junction had 2 bases not matched to a gene; V was cut back by 0 bases and J by 8 bases. This CDR3 contains 13 residues. Germline V lookup: CDR1 SGHRS, CDR2 YFSETQ. As DNA, the CDR3 is TGCGCCAGCAGCTTGGAACGGGGGGACATTCAGTACTTC. As protein: CASSLERGDIQYF.

This clone was counted once. The rearrangement joins TRBV5-6 to TRBJ2-7; D possibly corresponds to TRBD1 (6 bases). Trimming shortened V by 7 bases and J by 4 bases, and 12 bases separated the two germline ends. This CDR3 spans 12 amino acids. Germline V gene sequence: CDR1 SGHDT, CDR2 YYEEEE. The CDR3 coding sequence is TGTGCCAGCGGGGGACAAGCGTACGAGCAGTACTTC. This gives the protein CASGGQAYEQYF.

J is TRBJ2-3 and V is TRBV11-2, with 12 bases fitting TRBD2. The length of the CDR3 is 19 residues. CDR1 is SGHAT, CDR2 FQNNGV, per germline. Trimming took 4 bases from V and 1 from J; bases not matched to a gene: 12. CDR3 amino acids: CASSSGKTSGGGGTDTQYF. The CDR3 DNA follows: TGTGCCAGCAGCTCGGGGAAGACTAGCGGGGGTGGGGGCACAGATACGCAGTATTTT.

The chain employs TRBV30 and TRBJ2-7; 8 bases are shared with TRBD1. Per germline, CDR1 GTSNPN and CDR2 SVGIG (reference sequence). Germline trimming cut 3 bases from V and 0 bases from J; bases unmatched to any gene: 10. The CDR3 has 16 residues. CDR3 nucleotide sequence: TGTGCCTGGAGGCGGCAGGGGGCCCTAAGCTCCTACGAGCAGTACTTC. As protein: CAWRRQGALSSYEQYF. Full variable domain (outside the CDR3, taken from reference TRBV30 and TRBJ2-7): SQTIHQWPATLVQPVGSPLSLECTVEGTSNPNLYWYRQAAGRGLQLLFYSVGIGQISSEVPQNLSASRPQDRQFILSSKKLLLSDSGFYLCAWRRQGALSSYEQYFGPGTRLTVT.

This chain links TRBV4-1 with TRBJ2-3; 12 positions match TRBD2. V lost 5 bases and J lost 6; bases outside the gene matches: 12. Germline V gives CDR1 MGHRA, CDR2 YSYEKL. This CDR3 has 17 residues. The CDR3 here is CASSSFSLAGGGDTQYF. As DNA, the CDR3 is TGCGCCAGCAGCTCCTTTTCACTAGCGGGAGGCGGGGATACGCAGTATTTT.

CDR3 residues: CSVEGRRLNTEAFF. The CDR3 DNA is TGCAGCGTTGAAGGTCGGCGGTTGAACACTGAAGCTTTCTTT. The rearrangement uses TRBV29-1 and TRBJ1-1; D remains ambiguous. The germline CDR1 and CDR2 sequences are SQVTM and ANQGSEA. The CDR3 runs 14 residues. The V gene lost 1 base and the J gene lost 0 bases, with 9 bases spanning the gap.

The chain combines TRBV3-1 (or the pseudogene TRBV3-2) with TRBJ2-2, with D possibly being TRBD1 (5 bases). V was clipped by 1 base and J by 1 base, with 10 bases between them. The CDR3 is made up of 16 amino acids. CDR1 LGHDT and CDR2 YNNKEL come from the germline V gene (reference sequence). The CDR3 reads CASSQVQGQNTGELFF. The CDR3 bases are TGTGCCAGCAGCCAAGTTCAGGGTCAGAACACCGGGGAGCTGTTTTTT.